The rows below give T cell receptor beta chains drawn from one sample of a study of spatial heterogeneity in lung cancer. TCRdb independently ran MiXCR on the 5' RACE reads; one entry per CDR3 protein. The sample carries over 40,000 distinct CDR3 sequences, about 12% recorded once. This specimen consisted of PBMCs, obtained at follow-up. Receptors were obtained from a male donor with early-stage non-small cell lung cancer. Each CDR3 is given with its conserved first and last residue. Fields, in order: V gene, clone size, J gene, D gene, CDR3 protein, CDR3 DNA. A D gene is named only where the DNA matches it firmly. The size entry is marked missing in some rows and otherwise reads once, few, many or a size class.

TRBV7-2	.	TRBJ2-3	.	CASSLTPFPDVQYF	TGTGCCAGCAGCTTGACCCCTTTCCCTGACGTGCAGTATTTT
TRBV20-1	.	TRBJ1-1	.	CSASFGVNTEAFF	TGCAGTGCTAGTTTCGGGGTTAACACTGAAGCTTTCTTT
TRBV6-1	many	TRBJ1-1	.	CASSTLRNTEAFF	TGTGCCAGCAGTACACTCCGGAACACTGAAGCTTTCTTT
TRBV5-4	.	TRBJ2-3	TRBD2	CASSLEARGGTDTQYF	TGTGCCAGCAGCTTGGAGGCCCGGGGGGGCACAGATACGCAGTATTTT
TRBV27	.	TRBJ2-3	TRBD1	CASSFSDRADTQYF	TGTGCCAGCAGTTTCTCGGACAGGGCAGATACGCAGTATTTT
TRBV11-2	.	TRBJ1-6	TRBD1	CASSFRGQGVSPLHF	TGTGCCAGCAGCTTCCGGGGACAGGGAGTTTCACCCCTCCACTTT
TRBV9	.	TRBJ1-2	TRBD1	CASSPEPGGNYGYTF	TGTGCCAGCAGCCCCGAACCAGGGGGCAACTATGGCTACACCTTC
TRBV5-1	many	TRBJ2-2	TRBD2	CASSPGLAANTGELFF	TGCGCCAGCAGCCCGGGACTAGCGGCGAACACCGGGGAGCTGTTTTTT
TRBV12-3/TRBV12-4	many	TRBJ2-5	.	CASSFPEQGQETQYF	TGTGCCAGCAGTTTTCCCGAACAGGGCCAAGAGACCCAGTACTTC
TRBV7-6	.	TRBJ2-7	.	CASSLADRALNF	TGTGCCAGCAGCTTAGCTGACAGAGCCCTAAACTTC
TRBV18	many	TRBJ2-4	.	CASSLTSGDIQYF	TGTGCCAGCTCACTCACTAGTGGGGACATTCAGTACTTC
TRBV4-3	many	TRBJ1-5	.	CASSQRVWGQPQHF	TGCGCCAGCAGCCAACGGGTATGGGGTCAGCCCCAGCATTTT
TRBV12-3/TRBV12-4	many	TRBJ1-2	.	CASSWQGLEGYTF	TGTGCCAGCAGTTGGCAGGGATTGGAAGGCTACACCTTC
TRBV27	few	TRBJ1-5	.	CASSPRQGTNQPQHF	TGTGCCAGCAGTCCACGGCAGGGGACAAATCAGCCCCAGCATTTT
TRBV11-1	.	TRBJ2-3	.	CASLLSWGDTQYF	TGTGCCAGCTTACTATCCTGGGGAGATACGCAGTATTTT
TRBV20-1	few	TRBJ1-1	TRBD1	CSASPGTGNTEAFF	TGCAGTGCTAGTCCCGGGACAGGGAACACTGAAGCTTTCTTT
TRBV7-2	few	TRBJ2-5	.	CASSFGTEQETQYF	TGTGCCAGCAGCTTCGGGACGGAGCAAGAGACCCAGTACTTC
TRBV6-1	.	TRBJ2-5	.	CASSQNSQGLETQYF	TGTGCCAGCAGTCAAAACTCACAGGGATTGGAGACCCAGTACTTC
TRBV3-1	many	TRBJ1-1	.	CASSQDSGSYTEAFF	TGTGCCAGCAGCCAAGATTCGGGCAGTTACACTGAAGCTTTCTTT
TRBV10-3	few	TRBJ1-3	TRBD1	CAIRGQLSGNTIYF	TGTGCCATCAGGGGACAGCTCTCTGGAAACACCATATATTTT
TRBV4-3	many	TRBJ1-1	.	CASSQDRVESEAFF	TGCGCCAGCAGCCAAGACAGGGTTGAATCTGAAGCTTTCTTT
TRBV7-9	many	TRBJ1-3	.	CASSLLGSGNTIYF	TGTGCCAGCAGCTTACTCGGCTCTGGAAACACCATATATTTT
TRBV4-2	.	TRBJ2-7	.	CASSQDRGSQGHEQYF	TGTGCCAGCAGCCAAGATAGGGGGTCCCAGGGCCACGAGCAGTACTTC
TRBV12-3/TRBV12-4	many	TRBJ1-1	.	CASSLGLMNTEAFF	TGTGCCAGCAGTTTAGGCTTGATGAACACTGAAGCTTTCTTT